Below are 30 T cell receptor beta chains sequenced from a single sample in a study of OX40 agonist ivuxolimab in advanced cancers. Clones were read by immunoSEQ multiplex PCR, and TCRdb kept only the in-frame ones, dropping some. The sample carries fewer than 20,000 clones, roughly 78% recorded once. The sample in question was CD4+ or CD8+ T cells sorted from blood, obtained in a trial of the OX40 agonist ivuxolimab. These receptors all come from an adult with an advanced solid tumor such as melanoma, head and neck, liver or kidney cancer.

The chain employs TRBV11-2 and TRBJ2-7; 10 nucleotides match TRBD2. V shed 4 bases and J 4 bases; nucleotides not matched to a gene: 10. This CDR3 region has 16 residues. Germline-derived CDR1 and CDR2 are SGHAT and FQNNGV. The CDR3 spells CASSSPPAGGRYEQYF. For the CDR3, the DNA is TGTGCCAGCAGCTCCCCCCCAGCGGGAGGGCGGTACGAGCAGTACTTC. Full variable domain (missing parts from reference TRBV11-2 and TRBJ2-7): EAGVAQSPRYKIIEKRQSVAFWCNPISGHATLYWYQQILGQGPKLLIQFQNNGVVDDSQLPKDRFSAERLKGVDSTLKIQPAKLEDSAVYLCASSSPPAGGRYEQYFGPGTRLTVT.

The V and J genes are TRBV6-5 and TRBJ2-7; maybe TRBD2 (5 bases). Looked up from germline, CDR1 is MNHEY and CDR2 is SVGAGI. Trimming stripped 5 bases from V and 6 bases from J, with 8 bases between. CDR3 size: 11 residues. DNA for the CDR3: TGTGCCAGCAGTGAACGGGGCGAGCAGTACTTC. Translation gives CASSERGEQYF.

This chain uses TRBV10-3 with TRBJ1-5; D is uncertain. CDR3 size: 15 residues. Per germline, CDR1 ENHRY and CDR2 SYGVKD. V was pared by 10 bases and J by 5 bases, with 21 bases between. CDR3 residues: CASSEPGPGDQPQHF. The DNA of the CDR3 is TGTGCCAGTTCGGAACCGGGTCCCGGGGATCAGCCCCAGCATTTT.

The genes are TRBV14 and TRBJ1-6; D remains ambiguous. The CDR3 length is 13 residues. V was clipped by 1 base and J by 10 bases, with 8 bases between them. Germline-derived CDR1 and CDR2 are SGHDN and FVKESK. In DNA form, the CDR3 reads TGTGCCAGCAGCCAAGTTTTGCAATCACCCCTCCACTTT. Protein product: CASSQVLQSPLHF.

The chain recombines TRBV6-1 with TRBJ1-2; D ambiguous. Trimming removed 7 bases from V and 4 bases from J, with 10 bases in between. The CDR3 is made up of 12 amino acids. The germline CDR1 and CDR2 sequences are MNHNS and SASEGT. CDR3 DNA sequence: TGTGCCAGCACAGAAGGCTTCTATGGCTACACCTTC. Translated, it gives CASTEGFYGYTF.

This clone occurred once. V and J are TRBV9 and TRBJ2-3; 8 bases line up with TRBD2. Germline CDR1 reads SGDLS; CDR2 reads YYNGEE. The CDR3 is 16 amino acids. The V segment lost 0 bases and the J segment 4 bases; nucleotides outside the gene matches: 7. Here the CDR3 DNA reads TGTGCCAGCAGCGTAGGTGGCGGGGGGATGGCAGATACGCAGTATTTT. Protein product: CASSVGGGGMADTQYF.

This rearrangement joins TRBV5-1 to TRBJ2-1; 9 bases map to TRBD2. CDR3 length: 16 residues. V was clipped by 4 bases and J by 3 bases; unmatched bases: 8. CDR1 and CDR2 (germline): SGHRS, YFSETQ. In DNA form, the CDR3 reads TGCGCCAGCAGCCAATTGACTAGCGGTAACTACAATGAGCAGTTCTTC. It translates to CASSQLTSGNYNEQFF.

The chain has TRBV6-5 and TRBJ2-1; no clear D. V lost 2 bases to trimming and J lost 6 bases, with 2 bases between them. The CDR3 consists of 11 residues. CDR1 and CDR2 (germline): MNHEY, SVGAGI. The CDR3 is CASSYGNEQFF. The CDR3 DNA sequence: TGTGCCAGCAGTTACGGCAATGAGCAGTTCTTC.

The chain recombines TRBV28 with TRBJ1-1; D remains unclear. Per the germline V gene, CDR1 is MDHEN and CDR2 is SYDVKM. V lost 5 bases, J lost 0 bases, and 7 bases lay in between. This CDR3 region has 13 residues. CDR3: CASSLGLNTEAFF. CDR3 DNA sequence: TGTGCCAGCAGTCTAGGACTGAACACTGAAGCTTTCTTT.

This chain's CDR3 is CASGMIRGHEQYF. CDR3 coding DNA: TGTGCCAGCGGAATGATCAGGGGCCACGAGCAGTACTTC. The chain combines TRBV28 with TRBJ2-7; possibly TRBD1 for D (6 bases). CDR1 is MDHEN and CDR2 is SYDVKM in the germline V gene. Trimming removed 8 bases at V and 5 bases at J, with 16 bases between. The CDR3 consists of 13 residues.

The J gene is TRBJ2-5, the V gene TRBV11-2, with 9 bases matching TRBD2. V was pared by 5 bases and J by 5 bases, with 6 bases of the junction left unmatched. CDR3 length equals 14 residues. Germline-derived CDR1 and CDR2 are SGHAT and FQNNGV. Here the CDR3 DNA reads TGTGCCAGCAGCGCGGGACTAGCACGGGAGACCCAGTACTTC. It translates to CASSAGLARETQYF.

The DNA of the CDR3 is TGCGCCAGCAGGAGAGGTATAGCGGAAGGGGGGTTTGAGACCCAGTACTTC. Amino acid sequence: CASRRGIAEGGFETQYF. J is TRBJ2-5 and V is TRBV5-1, with D perhaps matching TRBD1 or TRBD2 (6 bases each). Germline CDR1 and CDR2: SGHRS and YFSETQ. V was clipped by 5 bases and J by 5 bases, with 25 bases between them. The CDR3 has 17 amino acids.

V and J are TRBV2 and TRBJ2-1, with 10 bases that match TRBD2. Germline V lookup: CDR1 SNHLY, CDR2 FYNNEI. Trimming cost V 4 bases and J 4 bases; bases outside gene matches: 4. CDR3 length: 15 residues. CDR3 DNA sequence: TGTGCCAGCAGTGTATCACTAGCGGGGTACAATGAGCAGTTCTTC. Translated: CASSVSLAGYNEQFF.

The V gene is TRBV5-4, the J gene TRBJ1-4, with 10 bases that match TRBD1. CDR1 is SGHNT, CDR2 YYREEE, per germline (reference sequence). The ends lost 4 bases at V and 9 bases at J; junction bases unmatched: 9. The CDR3 covers 15 residues. The CDR3 bases are TGTGCCAGCAGCCTGGAAGGGACAGGGGTGAAAAAACTGTTTTTT. As protein: CASSLEGTGVKKLFF.

The genes are TRBV9 and TRBJ1-1, with D tentatively TRBD1 (6 bases). The V end lost 2 bases, the J end lost 1 base, and 15 bases lay between the germline ends. The CDR3 spans 16 residues. Germline loops: CDR1 SGDLS, CDR2 YYNGEE. In DNA, the CDR3 is TGTGCCAGCAGCGTGTCTCCGGACAGACCGAACACTGAAGCTTTCTTT. Amino acid sequence: CASSVSPDRPNTEAFF.

The V and J genes are TRBV27 and TRBJ2-1; 8 bases fit TRBD1. The CDR3 runs 18 residues. V lost 2 bases and J lost 0; bases outside the gene matches: 9. Germline values: CDR1 MNHEY, CDR2 SMNVEV (reference sequence). In nucleotides, the CDR3 is TGTGCCAGCAGTTTAGCGGCAGGGGGCCCCGTCTCCTACAATGAGCAGTTCTTC. Encoded protein: CASSLAAGGPVSYNEQFF.

V and J are TRBV5-4 and TRBJ1-6, with 7 nucleotides matching TRBD1. This CDR3 is 14 amino acids long. Trimming removed 4 bases from V and 9 bases from J; junction bases left unmatched: 7. Germline CDR1 SGHNT, CDR2 YYREEE (reference sequence). CDR3 loop: CASSPDRFFSPLHF. As DNA, the CDR3 is TGTGCCAGCAGCCCGGACAGGTTTTTTTCACCCCTCCACTTT. The full variable domain, completed using reference TRBV5-4 and TRBJ1-6, is ETGVTQSPTHLIKTRGQQVTLRCSSQSGHNTVSWYQQALGQGPQFIFQYYREEENGRGNFPPRFSGLQFPNYSSELNVNALELDDSALYLCASSPDRFFSPLHFGNGTRLTVT.

The CDR3 loop is CASSFLAGGYEQYF. For the CDR3, the DNA is TGTGCCAGCAGTTTTTTAGCGGGAGGTTACGAGCAGTACTTC. This chain joins TRBV27 and TRBJ2-5; the match to TRBD2 covers 10 bases. The J call may be faulty, since TRBJ2-7 better matches the DNA end. Germline assignment: CDR1 MNHEY and CDR2 SMNVEV (reference sequence). This CDR3 is 14 amino acids long.

This chain connects TRBV10-1 to TRBJ2-1, with a tentative D call TRBD2 (5 bases). This CDR3 contains 13 residues. Germline V gene data show CDR1 as WNHNN and CDR2 as SYGVQD (reference sequence). V dropped 8 bases and J dropped 3 bases, with 11 bases sitting between them. CDR3 nucleotide sequence: TGCGCCAGCGGGCATAGCGACTACAATGAGCAGTTCTTC. Translation: CASGHSDYNEQFF.

This chain connects TRBV6-1 to TRBJ1-1, with D possibly TRBD1 on 6 matching bases. V dropped 5 bases and J dropped 6 bases, with 13 bases sitting between them. CDR1 is MNHNS, CDR2 SASEGT, per germline. There are 13 residues in the CDR3. CDR3 sequence (DNA): TGTGCCAGCAGTCCACAGGGTAGCGCTGAAGCTTTCTTT. Translated, it gives CASSPQGSAEAFF.

The chain recombines TRBV7-6 with TRBJ2-1; D ambiguous. Looked up from germline, CDR1 is SGHVS and CDR2 is FNYEAQ. V shed 4 bases and J shed 0 bases, with 10 bases lying between them. The CDR3 runs to 15 residues. In DNA form, the CDR3 reads TGTGCCAGCAGCTCTATCTTGAGCTCCTACAATGAGCAGTTCTTC. It encodes CASSSILSSYNEQFF.

J is TRBJ2-1 and V is TRBV19; 13 bases line up with TRBD2. The CDR3 extends over 19 amino acids. Unmatched junction bases numbered 16, after V lost 6 bases and J lost 5 bases. Germline CDR1 and CDR2: LNHDA and SQIVND (reference sequence). The CDR3, as DNA: TGTGCCAGTAGCCCAAACCCCCCGGGACTAGCGGGATTTGACAATGAGCAGTTCTTC. Protein: CASSPNPPGLAGFDNEQFF.

The chain carries TRBV28 and TRBJ2-7; 7 bases are shared with TRBD2. Germline lookup yields CDR1 MDHEN and CDR2 SYDVKM. Germline trimming cut 8 bases from V and 3 bases from J; bases unmatched to any gene: 10. The CDR3 has 14 residues. CDR3 coding DNA: TGTGCCAGCGGTGGCGCAGGCGGGAGCTACGAGCAGTACTTC. Its translation is CASGGAGGSYEQYF. Using reference TRBV28 and TRBJ2-7 for the parts outside the CDR3, the full variable domain is DVKVTQSSRYLVKRTGEKVFLECVQDMDHENMFWYRQDPGLGLRLIYFSYDVKMKEKGDIPEGYSVSREKKERFSLILESASTNQTSMYLCASGGAGGSYEQYFGPGTRLTVT.

This clone was seen a handful of times. The gene calls are TRBV7-2 and TRBJ2-5, with D possibly being TRBD1 or TRBD2 (5 bases each). Germline-derived CDR1 and CDR2 are SGHTA and FQGNSA. Trimming removed 6 bases at V and 3 bases at J, with 17 bases between. The CDR3 is 15 amino acids. The CDR3 region has the DNA TGTGCCAGCAGGTATTACCGGGACGGGGAAGAGACCCAGTACTTC. Its translation: CASRYYRDGEETQYF.

This chain connects TRBV27 to TRBJ1-1, with TRBD1 identical over 7 bases. The germline gives CDR1 MNHEY, CDR2 SMNVEV (reference sequence). This CDR3 spans 12 amino acids. The V segment lost 5 bases and the J segment 6 bases; nucleotides outside the gene matches: 3. CDR3 sequence reads: CASSPDRSEAFF. CDR3 sequence (DNA): TGTGCCAGCAGTCCGGACAGGTCTGAAGCTTTCTTT.

This CDR3 is CASSPGLVGEQYF. The DNA for the CDR3 is TGTGCCAGCAGCCCGGGACTAGTGGGGGAGCAGTACTTC. The rearrangement uses TRBV5-4 and TRBJ2-7; TRBD2 matches at 8 bases. CDR3 size: 13 residues. V lost 4 bases, J lost 7 bases, and 7 bases stayed unmatched. Germline CDR1 SGHNT, CDR2 YYREEE (reference sequence).

The DNA of the CDR3 is TGTGCCAGCAGTGAGGTTCGGTCACCCCTCCACTTT. This encodes CASSEVRSPLHF. This chain links TRBV6-5 with TRBJ1-6; D unresolved. This CDR3 is built from 12 residues. Germline V gene lookup returns CDR1 MNHEY and CDR2 SVGAGI. Trimming cost V 5 bases and J 10 bases, with 9 bases left between them.

The V gene is TRBV11-3, the J gene TRBJ2-5, with 11 positions matching TRBD2. V trimming: 4 bases; J trimming: 1 base; junction bases outside the gene matches: 5. The CDR3 totals 16 residues. Germline values: CDR1 SGHNT, CDR2 YENEEA. The DNA for the CDR3 is TGTGCCAGCAGCTCCCGACTAGCGGGGAGCCAAGAGACCCAGTACTTC. Translation gives CASSSRLAGSQETQYF.

Remarks on this clone: Possible read error: a much larger clone is one base away. The chain employs TRBV5-1 and TRBJ2-2, with D unresolved. CDR3 size: 14 residues. Germline V gene lookup returns CDR1 SGHRS and CDR2 YFSETQ. The V end lost 0 bases, the J end lost 1 base, and 4 bases lay between the germline ends. CDR3: CASSLEQNTGELFF. The CDR3 DNA sequence: TGCGCCAGCAGCTTGGAGCAGAACACCGGGGAGCTGTTTTTT. Full variable domain (remainder filled in from reference TRBV5-1 and TRBJ2-2): KAGVTQTPRYLIKTRGQQVTLSCSPISGHRSVSWYQQTPGQGLQFLFEYFSETQRNKGNFPGRFSGRQFSNSRSEMNVSTLELGDSALYLCASSLEQNTGELFFGEGSRLTVL.

The V call is TRBV11-2, the J call TRBJ2-3; tentatively, D is TRBD1 (5 bases). Trimming shortened V by 5 bases and J by 4 bases, and 25 bases separated the two germline ends. CDR3 length equals 18 residues. Per the germline V gene, CDR1 is SGHAT and CDR2 is FQNNGV. The CDR3 DNA reads TGTGCCAGCAGCGCCGGGTCTTGGGGCGGCTTCGGAGCAGATACGCAGTATTTT. Amino acid sequence: CASSAGSWGGFGADTQYF.